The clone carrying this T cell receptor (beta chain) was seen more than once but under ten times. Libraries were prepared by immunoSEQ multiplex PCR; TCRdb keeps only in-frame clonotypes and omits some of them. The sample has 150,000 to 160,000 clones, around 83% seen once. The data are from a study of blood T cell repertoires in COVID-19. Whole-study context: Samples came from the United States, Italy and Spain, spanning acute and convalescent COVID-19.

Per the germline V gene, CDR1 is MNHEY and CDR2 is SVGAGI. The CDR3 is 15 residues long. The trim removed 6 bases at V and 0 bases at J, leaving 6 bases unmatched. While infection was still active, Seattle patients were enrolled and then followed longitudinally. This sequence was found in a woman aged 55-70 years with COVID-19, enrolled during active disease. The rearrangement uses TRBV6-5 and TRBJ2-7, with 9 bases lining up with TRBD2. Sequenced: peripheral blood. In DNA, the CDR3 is TGTGCCAGCAGACTTACTAGCGGGTACTCCTACGAGCAGTACTTC. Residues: CASRLTSGYSYEQYF.